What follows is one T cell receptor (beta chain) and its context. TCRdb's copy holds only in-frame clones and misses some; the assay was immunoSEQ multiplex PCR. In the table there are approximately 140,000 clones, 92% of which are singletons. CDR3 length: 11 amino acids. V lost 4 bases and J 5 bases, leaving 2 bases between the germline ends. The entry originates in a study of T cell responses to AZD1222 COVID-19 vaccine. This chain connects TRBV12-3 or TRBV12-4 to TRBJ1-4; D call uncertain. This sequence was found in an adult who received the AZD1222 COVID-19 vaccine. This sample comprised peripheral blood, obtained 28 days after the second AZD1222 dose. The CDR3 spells CASSYNEKLFF. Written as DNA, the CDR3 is TGTGCCAGCAGTTACAATGAAAAACTGTTTTTT.